Listed here are 18 T cell receptor beta chains from one sample, sequenced in a study of T cells in Graves' hyperthyroidism and ophthalmopathy (dated by TCRdb to the late 2010s). Library preparation used multiplex PCR. Sequencing was performed on an Illumina HiSeq 2000. The TCR beta CDR3 regions were amplified from RNA transcripts. The first round of RT-PCR for the TCR CDR3 was performed with the HTBI primer set and the Qiagen OneStep RT-PCR kit. The public reads were quality trimmed at Q25 with fastp and then assembled into clones with MiXCR by TCRdb, keeping productive beta chains. For every CDR3 protein sequence, its rows merge into one entry that carries the most common genes and DNA. This sample holds about 640,000 distinct CDR3 sequences; less than 25% were observed only once. Jointly, the top ten make up about 35% of the sample. The sequenced material came from blood. All receptors come from a man between 25 and 39 years old with Graves' ophthalmopathy.

This clonotype showed up just a few times. A much larger clone is a single base away; this may be a read error. The J gene is TRBJ1-4, the V gene TRBV28, with no clear D. The CDR3 runs to 11 residues. The V end lost 2 bases, the J end lost 8 bases, and 3 bases lay between the germline ends. From germline, CDR1 is MDHEN and CDR2 SYDVKM. In DNA form, the CDR3 reads TGTGCCAGCAGTTTAGAAGAAAAACTGTTTTTT. Residues: CASSLEEKLFF.

The table lists this clonotype with a count of one. The chain links TRBV11-2 to TRBJ2-3; D is unresolved. The germline CDR1 and CDR2 sequences are SGHAT and FQNNGV. The CDR3 contains 14 residues. Trimming removed 4 bases at V and 2 bases at J, with 10 bases between. The CDR3 DNA is TGTGCCAGCAGCTCAAACCCACTCACAGATACGCAGTATTTT. Protein sequence: CASSSNPLTDTQYF.

In its sample, this clonotype was seen many times. The chain couples TRBV12-3 or TRBV12-4 to TRBJ1-5; TRBD1 matches 8 bases. The trim removed 1 base at V and 0 bases at J, leaving 5 bases unmatched. The CDR3 loop spans 17 amino acids. The DNA of the CDR3 is TGTGCCAGCAGTTTAGGCCAGGGGGCATCTAGCAATCAGCCCCAGCATTTT. Encoded protein: CASSLGQGASSNQPQHF.

The chain joins TRBV6-1 to TRBJ1-1, with 10 bases that match TRBD1. Germline CDR1 MNHNS, CDR2 SASEGT. Trimming at V came to 4 bases and at J to 10 bases, leaving 6 bases not matched to a gene. The CDR3 spans 13 residues. The CDR3 sequence: CASSAWTGGGAFF. CDR3 sequence (DNA): TGTGCCAGCAGTGCCTGGACAGGGGGAGGAGCTTTCTTT.

The genes are TRBV12-3 or TRBV12-4 and TRBJ1-2, with 8 bases lining up with TRBD1. This CDR3 contains 14 residues. With 6 bases clipped from V and 4 bases from J, the junction kept 7 bases outside the gene matches. The DNA of the CDR3 is TGTGCCAGCAGCCCTCAAACAGGGGGCTATGGCTACACCTTC. Translating it yields CASSPQTGGYGYTF.

This chain joins TRBV12-3 or TRBV12-4 and TRBJ1-3, with D tentatively TRBD1 (6 bases). Deletions cut 7 bases from V and 0 bases from J, with 13 bases between. The length of the CDR3 is 15 residues. The CDR3: CASTLQGPSGNTIYF. In nucleotides, the CDR3 is TGTGCCAGCACCCTACAGGGTCCCTCTGGAAACACCATATATTTT.

This clonotype came up a few times. The genes are TRBV28 and TRBJ1-2, with D unresolved. Germline loops: CDR1 MDHEN, CDR2 SYDVKM. With 3 bases removed from V and 4 bases from J, the gap between germline ends came to 9 bases. The CDR3 sequence is 13 residues long. In nucleotides, the CDR3 is TGTGCCAGCAGTTTTATGGTCGCCTATGGCTACACCTTC. It yields the protein CASSFMVAYGYTF.

The chain is built from TRBV20-1 and TRBJ2-5, with TRBD2 as a possible D gene (6 bases). Trimming took off 3 bases at V and 2 bases at J, with 10 bases between the two ends. The length of the CDR3 is 13 residues. Germline CDR1 DFQATT, CDR2 SNEGSKA (reference sequence). The CDR3 DNA sequence: TGCAGTGCTAGGGGACTGGGGCAAGAGACCCAGTACTTC. Amino acid sequence: CSARGLGQETQYF.

This clonotype was detected many times. The chain combines TRBV7-9 with TRBJ2-3, with 7 bases lining up with TRBD2. In germline, CDR1 is SEHNR, CDR2 FQNEAQ (reference sequence). With 7 bases clipped from V and 0 bases from J, the junction kept 4 bases outside the gene matches. This CDR3 is built from 14 residues. CDR3 in DNA: TGTGCCAGCACCTGGGAGGGTAGCACAGATACGCAGTATTTT. It is translated as CASTWEGSTDTQYF.

This clonotype was seen at least ten times. The gene calls are TRBV2 and TRBJ2-3; D uncertain. The V end was cut by 0 bases, the J end by 4 bases, with 2 bases between. This CDR3 contains 12 residues. Germline V gene sequence: CDR1 SNHLY, CDR2 FYNNEI. The CDR3 nucleotides read TGTGCCAGCAGTGAAGCCCCAGATACGCAGTATTTT. Translation: CASSEAPDTQYF.

The genes are TRBV2 and TRBJ2-5; D not resolved. Germline V gives CDR1 SNHLY, CDR2 FYNNEI. V shed 3 bases and J shed 4 bases, with 6 bases lying between them. CDR3 size: 12 residues. This CDR3 reads CASSDGSETQYF. In DNA, the CDR3 is TGTGCCAGCAGTGACGGTTCAGAGACCCAGTACTTC.

This clonotype was observed a handful of times. CDR3 sequence (DNA): TGCAGCGTTGTCGGGGGGTATGAGCAGTTCTTC. It specifies CSVVGGYEQFF. The genes are TRBV29-1 and TRBJ2-1, with 7 nucleotides matching TRBD2. The junction had 2 bases not matched to a gene; V was cut back by 4 bases and J by 8 bases. The germline V gene encodes CDR1 SQVTM and CDR2 ANQGSEA. The CDR3 is 11 amino acids.

About this clonotype: A read error may account for a junction end that differs from germline. The chain joins TRBV4-3 to TRBJ2-2; D gene uncertain. The CDR3 is 12 amino acids. Germline V CDR1 and CDR2: LGHNA, YSLEER. The CDR3 here is CASSQDRGELFF. CDR3 bases: TGTGCCAGCAGCCAAGATCGCGGGGAGCTGTTTTTT.

In this sample, this clonotype turned up a few times. The rearrangement links TRBV10-1 to TRBJ2-1; 13 positions agree with TRBD2. Looked up from germline, CDR1 is WNHNN and CDR2 is SYGVQD (reference sequence). This CDR3 comprises 19 residues. V trimming: 3 bases; J trimming: 9 bases; junction bases outside the gene matches: 17. The CDR3 sequence is CASSDYPWTSGSKFGEQFF. Here the CDR3 DNA reads TGCGCCAGCAGTGATTACCCGTGGACTAGCGGGAGTAAATTCGGTGAGCAGTTCTTC.

This clonotype occurred many times. The chain carries TRBV5-6 and TRBJ2-3, with 13 bases lining up with TRBD2. Germline V gene lookup returns CDR1 SGHDT and CDR2 YYEEEE. V lost 3 bases, J lost 0 bases, and 4 bases stayed unmatched. The CDR3 totals 17 residues. This CDR3 reads CASSYGLAGVSTDTQYF. The CDR3 coding sequence is TGTGCCAGCAGCTACGGACTAGCGGGGGTGAGCACAGATACGCAGTATTTT.

This clonotype was seen a few times. This chain uses TRBV5-1 with TRBJ2-1; maybe TRBD2 (7 bases). Germline V gene sequence: CDR1 SGHRS, CDR2 YFSETQ. CDR3 size: 15 residues. V shed 4 bases and J shed 2 bases, with 13 bases lying between them. CDR3 protein: CASSAPGGPYNEQFF. The CDR3 DNA follows: TGCGCCAGCAGCGCGCCGGGGGGCCCCTACAATGAGCAGTTCTTC.

The chain uses TRBV6-1 and TRBJ1-2; tentative D call: TRBD1 (5 bases). V lost 10 bases and J 8 bases, leaving 23 bases between the germline ends. The CDR3 is 14 residues long. The germline gives CDR1 MNHNS, CDR2 SASEGT. CDR3 sequence reads: CATRGNPGWGGYTF. CDR3 nucleotide sequence: TGTGCCACCCGGGGGAACCCCGGATGGGGCGGCTACACCTTC.

This clonotype has only a few counts. CDR3 bases: TGTGCCATCAGTGGGGGGACCTACGAGCAGTACTTC. Translated, it gives CAISGGTYEQYF. The V gene is TRBV10-3, the J gene TRBJ2-7; TRBD1 or TRBD2 may be the D gene (5 bases each). CDR3 length: 12 amino acids. Trimming stripped 4 bases from V and 2 bases from J, with 6 bases between. Germline lookup yields CDR1 ENHRY and CDR2 SYGVKD.